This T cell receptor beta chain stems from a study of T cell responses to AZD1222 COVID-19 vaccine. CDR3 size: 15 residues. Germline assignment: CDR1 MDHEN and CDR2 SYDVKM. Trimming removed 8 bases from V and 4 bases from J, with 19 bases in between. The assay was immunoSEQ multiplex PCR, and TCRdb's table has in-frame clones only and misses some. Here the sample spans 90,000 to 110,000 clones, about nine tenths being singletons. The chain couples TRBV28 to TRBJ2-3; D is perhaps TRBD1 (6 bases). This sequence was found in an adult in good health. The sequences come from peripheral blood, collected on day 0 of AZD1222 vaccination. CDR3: CASGAGPGAADTQYF. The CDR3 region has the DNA TGTGCCAGCGGGGCGGGCCCAGGGGCGGCAGATACGCAGTATTTT.